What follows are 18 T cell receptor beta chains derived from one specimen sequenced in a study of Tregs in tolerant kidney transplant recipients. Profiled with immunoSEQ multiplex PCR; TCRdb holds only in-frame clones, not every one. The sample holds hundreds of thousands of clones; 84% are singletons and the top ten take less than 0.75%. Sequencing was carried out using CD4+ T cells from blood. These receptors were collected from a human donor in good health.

The CDR3 DNA reads TGCGCCAGCAGCCCGTACCCCGACGGGAACACTGAAGCTTTCTTT. This translates into CASSPYPDGNTEAFF. The chain employs TRBV4-1 and TRBJ1-1; D uncertain. Per the germline V gene, CDR1 is MGHRA and CDR2 is YSYEKL. This CDR3 has 15 residues. Trimming left V 4 bases short and J 1 base short, with 13 bases between.

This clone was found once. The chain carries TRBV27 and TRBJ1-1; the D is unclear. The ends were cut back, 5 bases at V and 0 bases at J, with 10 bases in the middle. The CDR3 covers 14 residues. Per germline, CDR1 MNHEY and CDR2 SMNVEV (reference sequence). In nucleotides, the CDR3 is TGTGCCAGCAGTCCTCGGATCTTGAACACTGAAGCTTTCTTT. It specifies CASSPRILNTEAFF.

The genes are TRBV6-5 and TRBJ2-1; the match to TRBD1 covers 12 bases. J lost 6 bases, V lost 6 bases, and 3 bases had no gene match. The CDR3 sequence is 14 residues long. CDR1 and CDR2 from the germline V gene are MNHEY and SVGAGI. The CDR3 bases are TGTGCCAGCAGGGGGACAGGGGGCTTCAATGAGCAGTTCTTC. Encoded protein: CASRGTGGFNEQFF.

In DNA, the CDR3 is TGTGCCAGCAGCGCGGGACTAGCGGGGTTAGAAGGCGAGCAGTACTTC. Translation gives CASSAGLAGLEGEQYF. The chain has TRBV9 and TRBJ2-7, with 13 bases identical to TRBD2. The CDR3 extends over 16 amino acids. Germline V gene data show CDR1 as SGDLS and CDR2 as YYNGEE. V lost 3 bases, J lost 6 bases, and 9 bases stayed unmatched. Using reference TRBV9 and TRBJ2-7 for the parts outside the CDR3, the full variable domain is DSGVTQTPKHLITATGQRVTLRCSPRSGDLSVYWYQQSLDQGLQFLIQYYNGEERAKGNILERFSAQQFPDLHSELNLSSLELGDSALYFCASSAGLAGLEGEQYFGPGTRLTVT.

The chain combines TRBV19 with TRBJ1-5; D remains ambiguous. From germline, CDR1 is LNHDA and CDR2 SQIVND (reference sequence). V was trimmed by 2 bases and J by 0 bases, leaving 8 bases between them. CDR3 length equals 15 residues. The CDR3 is CASSISSYSNQPQHF. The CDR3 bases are TGTGCCAGTAGTATATCCAGTTATAGCAATCAGCCCCAGCATTTT.

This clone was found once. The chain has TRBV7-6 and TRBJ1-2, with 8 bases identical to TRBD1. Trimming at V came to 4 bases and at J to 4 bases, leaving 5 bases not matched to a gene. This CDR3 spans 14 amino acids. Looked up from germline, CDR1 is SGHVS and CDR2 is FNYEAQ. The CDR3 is CASSSGQGSYGYTF. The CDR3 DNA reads TGTGCCAGCAGCTCTGGACAGGGTAGCTATGGCTACACCTTC.

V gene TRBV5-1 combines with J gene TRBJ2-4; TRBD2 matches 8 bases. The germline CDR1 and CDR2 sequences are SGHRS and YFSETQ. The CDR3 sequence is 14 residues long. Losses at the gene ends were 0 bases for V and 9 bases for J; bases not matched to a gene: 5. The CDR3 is CASSLDPGGGIQYF. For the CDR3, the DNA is TGCGCCAGCAGCTTGGACCCGGGAGGGGGCATTCAGTACTTC. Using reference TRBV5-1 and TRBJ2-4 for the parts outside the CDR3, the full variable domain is KAGVTQTPRYLIKTRGQQVTLSCSPISGHRSVSWYQQTPGQGLQFLFEYFSETQRNKGNFPGRFSGRQFSNSRSEMNVSTLELGDSALYLCASSLDPGGGIQYFGAGTRLSVL.

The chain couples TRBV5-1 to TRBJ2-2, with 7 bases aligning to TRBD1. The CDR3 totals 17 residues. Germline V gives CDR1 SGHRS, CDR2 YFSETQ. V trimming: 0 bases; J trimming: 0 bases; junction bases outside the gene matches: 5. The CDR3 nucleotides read TGCGCCAGCAGCTTGGCGGGGCAGGGGGCGAACACCGGGGAGCTGTTTTTT. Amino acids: CASSLAGQGANTGELFF.

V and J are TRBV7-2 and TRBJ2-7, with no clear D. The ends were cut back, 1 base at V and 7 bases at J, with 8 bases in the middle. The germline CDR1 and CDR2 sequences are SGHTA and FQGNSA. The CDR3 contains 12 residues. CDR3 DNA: TGTGCCAGCAGCTTAGACCAACCTGAGCAGTACTTC. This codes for CASSLDQPEQYF. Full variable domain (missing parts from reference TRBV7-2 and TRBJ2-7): GAGVSQSPSNKVTEKGKDVELRCDPISGHTALYWYRQSLGQGLEFLIYFQGNSAPDKSGLPSDRFSAERTGGSVSTLTIQRTQQEDSAVYLCASSLDQPEQYFGPGTRLTVT.

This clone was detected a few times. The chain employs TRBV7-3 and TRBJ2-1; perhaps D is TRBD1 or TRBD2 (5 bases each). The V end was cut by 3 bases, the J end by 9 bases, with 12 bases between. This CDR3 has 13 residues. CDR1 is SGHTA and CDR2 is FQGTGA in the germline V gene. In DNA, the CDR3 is TGTGCCAGCAGCTTGGGGGTAGGCGGTGAGCAGTTCTTC. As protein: CASSLGVGGEQFF. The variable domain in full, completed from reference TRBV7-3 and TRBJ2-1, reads GAGVSQTPSNKVTEKGKYVELRCDPISGHTALYWYRQSLGQGPEFLIYFQGTGAADDSGLPNDRFFAVRPEGSVSTLKIQRTERGDSAVYLCASSLGVGGEQFFGPGTRLTVL.

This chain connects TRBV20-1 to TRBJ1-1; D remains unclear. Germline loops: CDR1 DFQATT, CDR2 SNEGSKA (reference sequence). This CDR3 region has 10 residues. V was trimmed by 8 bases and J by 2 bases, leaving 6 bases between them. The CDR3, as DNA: TGCAGTACACCAAACACTGAAGCTTTCTTT. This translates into CSTPNTEAFF.

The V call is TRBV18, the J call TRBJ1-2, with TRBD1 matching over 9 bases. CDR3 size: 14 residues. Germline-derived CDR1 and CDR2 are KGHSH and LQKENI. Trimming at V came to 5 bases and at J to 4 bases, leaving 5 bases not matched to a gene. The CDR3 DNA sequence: TGTGCCAGCTCAGAGAAGACAGGGGGCTATGGCTACACCTTC. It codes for CASSEKTGGYGYTF.

The CDR3 sequence is CASARRRNHYGYTF. The CDR3 bases are TGTGCCAGCGCCCGGAGACGAAACCACTATGGCTACACCTTC. The V call is TRBV27, the J call TRBJ1-2, with D unclear. Trimming cost V 8 bases and J 3 bases, with 16 bases left between them. The germline CDR1 and CDR2 sequences are MNHEY and SMNVEV (reference sequence). This CDR3 has 14 residues.

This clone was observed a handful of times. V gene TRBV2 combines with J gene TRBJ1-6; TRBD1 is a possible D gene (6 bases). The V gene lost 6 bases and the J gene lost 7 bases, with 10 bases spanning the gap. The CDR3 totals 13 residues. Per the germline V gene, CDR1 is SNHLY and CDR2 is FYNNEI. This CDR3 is CASRRQENSPLHF. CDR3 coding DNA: TGTGCCAGCAGGCGACAGGAAAATTCACCCCTCCACTTT.

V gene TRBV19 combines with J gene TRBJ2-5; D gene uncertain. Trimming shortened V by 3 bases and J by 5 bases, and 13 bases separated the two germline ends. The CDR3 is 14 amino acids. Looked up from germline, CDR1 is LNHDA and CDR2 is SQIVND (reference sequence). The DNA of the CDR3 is TGTGCCAGTAGTATTAGGCCCGTGGGGGAGACCCAGTACTTC. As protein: CASSIRPVGETQYF.

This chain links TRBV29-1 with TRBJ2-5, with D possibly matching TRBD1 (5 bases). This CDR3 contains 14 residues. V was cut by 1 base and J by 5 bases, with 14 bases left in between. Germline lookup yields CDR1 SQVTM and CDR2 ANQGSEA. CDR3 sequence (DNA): TGCAGCGTTGAAGGGGGAAAGGGGTCGGAGACCCAGTACTTC. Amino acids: CSVEGGKGSETQYF.

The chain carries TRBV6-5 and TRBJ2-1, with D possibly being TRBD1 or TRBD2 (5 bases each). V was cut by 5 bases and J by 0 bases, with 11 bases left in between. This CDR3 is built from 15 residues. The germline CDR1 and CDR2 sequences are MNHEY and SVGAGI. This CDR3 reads CASSRDRSSYNEQFF. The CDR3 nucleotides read TGTGCCAGCAGTAGGGACCGGAGCTCCTACAATGAGCAGTTCTTC.

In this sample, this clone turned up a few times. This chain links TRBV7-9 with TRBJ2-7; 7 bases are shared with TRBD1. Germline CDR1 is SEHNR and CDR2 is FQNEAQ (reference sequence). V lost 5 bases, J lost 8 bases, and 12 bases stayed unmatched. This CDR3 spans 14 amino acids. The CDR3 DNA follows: TGTGCCAGCAGCCCGGGACAGTTGAACTCACAGCAGTACTTC. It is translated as CASSPGQLNSQQYF. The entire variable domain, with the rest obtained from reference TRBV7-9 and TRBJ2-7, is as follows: DTGVSQNPRHKITKRGQNVTFRCDPISEHNRLYWYRQTLGQGPEFLTYFQNEAQLEKSRLLSDRFSAERPKGSFSTLEIQRTEQGDSAMYLCASSPGQLNSQQYFGPGTRLTVT.